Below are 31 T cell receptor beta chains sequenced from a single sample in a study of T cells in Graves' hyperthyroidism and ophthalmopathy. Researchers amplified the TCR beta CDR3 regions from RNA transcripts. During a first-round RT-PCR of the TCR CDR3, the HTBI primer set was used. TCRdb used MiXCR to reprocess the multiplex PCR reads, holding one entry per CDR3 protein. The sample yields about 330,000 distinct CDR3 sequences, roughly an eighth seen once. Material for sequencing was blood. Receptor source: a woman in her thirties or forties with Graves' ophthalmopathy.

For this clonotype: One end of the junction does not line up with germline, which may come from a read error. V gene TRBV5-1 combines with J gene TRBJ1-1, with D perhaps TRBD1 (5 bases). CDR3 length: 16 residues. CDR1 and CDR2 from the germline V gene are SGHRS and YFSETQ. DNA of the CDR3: TGCGCCTGCAGCTTGGATACAGGACACGCCGGGACTGAAGCTTTCTTT. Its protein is CACSLDTGHAGTEAFF.

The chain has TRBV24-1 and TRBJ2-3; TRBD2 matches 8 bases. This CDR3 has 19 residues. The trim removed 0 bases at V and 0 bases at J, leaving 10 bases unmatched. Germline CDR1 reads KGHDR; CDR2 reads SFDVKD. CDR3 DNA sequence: TGTGCCACCAGTGATTTGATCGAAGATAGCGGGATTAGCACAGATACGCAGTATTTT. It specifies CATSDLIEDSGISTDTQYF.

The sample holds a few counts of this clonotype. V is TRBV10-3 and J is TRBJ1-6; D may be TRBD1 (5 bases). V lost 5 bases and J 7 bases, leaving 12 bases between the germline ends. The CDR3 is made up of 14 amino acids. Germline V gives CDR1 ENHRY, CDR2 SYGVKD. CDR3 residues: CAISMSAGNSPLHF. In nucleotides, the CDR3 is TGTGCCATCAGTATGAGCGCAGGGAATTCACCCCTCCACTTT.

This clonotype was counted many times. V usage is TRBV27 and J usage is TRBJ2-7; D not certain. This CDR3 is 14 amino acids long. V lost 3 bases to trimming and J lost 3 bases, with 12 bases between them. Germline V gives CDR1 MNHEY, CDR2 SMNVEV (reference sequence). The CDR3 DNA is TGTGCCAGCAGTTTTGGGTCAGAGGTCTACGAGCAGTACTTC. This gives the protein CASSFGSEVYEQYF.

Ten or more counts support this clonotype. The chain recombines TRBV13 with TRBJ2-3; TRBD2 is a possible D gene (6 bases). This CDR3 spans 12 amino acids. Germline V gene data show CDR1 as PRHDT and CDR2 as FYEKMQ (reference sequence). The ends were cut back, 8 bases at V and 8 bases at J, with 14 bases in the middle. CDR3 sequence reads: CASGPSRGTQYF. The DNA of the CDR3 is TGTGCCAGCGGGCCTTCGCGGGGTACGCAGTATTTT.

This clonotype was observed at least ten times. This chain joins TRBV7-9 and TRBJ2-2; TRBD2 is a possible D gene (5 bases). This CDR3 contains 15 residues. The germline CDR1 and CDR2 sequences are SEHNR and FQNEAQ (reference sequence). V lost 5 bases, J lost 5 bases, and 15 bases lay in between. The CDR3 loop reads CASSPRGRRTGELFF. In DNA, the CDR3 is TGTGCCAGCAGCCCACGAGGGAGACGGACCGGGGAGCTGTTTTTT.

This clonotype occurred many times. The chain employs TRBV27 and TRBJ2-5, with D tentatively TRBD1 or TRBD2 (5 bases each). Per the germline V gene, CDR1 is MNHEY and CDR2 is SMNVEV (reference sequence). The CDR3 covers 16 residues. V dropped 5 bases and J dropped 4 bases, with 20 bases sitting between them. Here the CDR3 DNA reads TGTGCCAGCAGTCATGACAGATACAATGCGGGAGAGACCCAGTACTTC. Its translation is CASSHDRYNAGETQYF.

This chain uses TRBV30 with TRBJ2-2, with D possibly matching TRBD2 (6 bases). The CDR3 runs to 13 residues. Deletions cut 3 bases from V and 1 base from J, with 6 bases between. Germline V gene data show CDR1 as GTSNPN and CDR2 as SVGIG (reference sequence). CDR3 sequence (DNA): TGTGCCTGGAGGGGGGGGAACACCGGGGAGCTGTTTTTT. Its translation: CAWRGGNTGELFF. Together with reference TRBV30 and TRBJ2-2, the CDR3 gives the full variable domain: SQTIHQWPATLVQPVGSPLSLECTVEGTSNPNLYWYRQAAGRGLQLLFYSVGIGQISSEVPQNLSASRPQDRQFILSSKKLLLSDSGFYLCAWRGGNTGELFFGEGSRLTVL.

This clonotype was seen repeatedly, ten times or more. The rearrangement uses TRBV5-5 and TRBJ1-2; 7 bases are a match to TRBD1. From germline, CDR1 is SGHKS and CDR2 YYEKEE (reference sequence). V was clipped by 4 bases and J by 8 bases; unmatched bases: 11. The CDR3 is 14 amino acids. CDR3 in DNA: TGTGCCAGCAGCCCTGGACAGGCTTTAAGGGGCTACACCTTC. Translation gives CASSPGQALRGYTF.

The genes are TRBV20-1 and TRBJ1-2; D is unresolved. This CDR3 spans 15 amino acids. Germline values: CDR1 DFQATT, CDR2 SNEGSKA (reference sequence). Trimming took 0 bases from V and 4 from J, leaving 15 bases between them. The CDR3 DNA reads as TGCAGTGCTAGAGATTTAAATCGGACCCGCTATGGCTACACCTTC. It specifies CSARDLNRTRYGYTF.

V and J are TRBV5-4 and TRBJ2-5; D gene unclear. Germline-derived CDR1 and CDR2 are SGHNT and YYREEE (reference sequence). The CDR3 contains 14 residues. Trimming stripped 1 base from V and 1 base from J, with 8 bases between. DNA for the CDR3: TGTGCCAGCAGCTTGAGGTCCGGCCAAGAGACCCAGTACTTC. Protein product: CASSLRSGQETQYF. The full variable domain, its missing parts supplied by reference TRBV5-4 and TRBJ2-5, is ETGVTQSPTHLIKTRGQQVTLRCSSQSGHNTVSWYQQALGQGPQFIFQYYREEENGRGNFPPRFSGLQFPNYSSELNVNALELDDSALYLCASSLRSGQETQYFGPGTRLLVL.

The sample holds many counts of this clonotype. The CDR3 DNA follows: TGTGCCACCAGTGATTTTCGGCAGGCGTATGGCTACACCTTC. Protein: CATSDFRQAYGYTF. The rearrangement joins TRBV24-1 to TRBJ1-2, with no clear D. Germline lookup yields CDR1 KGHDR and CDR2 SFDVKD. This CDR3 contains 14 residues. Deletions cut 1 base from V and 5 bases from J, with 10 bases between.

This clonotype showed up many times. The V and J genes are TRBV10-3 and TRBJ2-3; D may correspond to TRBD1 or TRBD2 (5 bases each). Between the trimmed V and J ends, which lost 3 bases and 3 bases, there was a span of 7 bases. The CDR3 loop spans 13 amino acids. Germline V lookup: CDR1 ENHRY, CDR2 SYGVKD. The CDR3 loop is CAISDRETDTQYF. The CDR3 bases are TGTGCCATCAGTGACAGGGAGACAGATACGCAGTATTTT.

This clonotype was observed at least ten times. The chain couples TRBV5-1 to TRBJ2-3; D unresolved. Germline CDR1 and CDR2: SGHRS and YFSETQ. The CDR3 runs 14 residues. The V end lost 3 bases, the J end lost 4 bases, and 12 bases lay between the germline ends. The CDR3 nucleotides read TGCGCCAGCAGCTCGTCCTTAATAGCAGATACGCAGTATTTT. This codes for CASSSSLIADTQYF. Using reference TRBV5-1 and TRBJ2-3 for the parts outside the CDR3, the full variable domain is KAGVTQTPRYLIKTRGQQVTLSCSPISGHRSVSWYQQTPGQGLQFLFEYFSETQRNKGNFPGRFSGRQFSNSRSEMNVSTLELGDSALYLCASSSSLIADTQYFGPGTRLTVL.

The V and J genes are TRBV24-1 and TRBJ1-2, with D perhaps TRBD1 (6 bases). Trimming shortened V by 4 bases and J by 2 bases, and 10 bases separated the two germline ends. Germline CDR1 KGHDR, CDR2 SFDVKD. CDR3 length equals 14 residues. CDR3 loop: CATSDLDRNYGYTF. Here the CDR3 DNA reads TGTGCCACCAGTGACCTGGACAGAAACTATGGCTACACCTTC.

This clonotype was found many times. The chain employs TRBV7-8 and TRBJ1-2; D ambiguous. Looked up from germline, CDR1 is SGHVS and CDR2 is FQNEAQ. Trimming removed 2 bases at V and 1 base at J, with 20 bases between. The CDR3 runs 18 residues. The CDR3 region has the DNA TGTGCCAGCAGCTTACAACCAGGACCACCAACGGATAACTATGGCTACACCTTC. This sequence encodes CASSLQPGPPTDNYGYTF. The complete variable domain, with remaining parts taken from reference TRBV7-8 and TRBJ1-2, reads GAGVSQSPRYKVAKRGQDVALRCDPISGHVSLFWYQQALGQGPEFLTYFQNEAQLDKSGLPSDRFFAERPEGSVSTLKIQRTQQEDSAVYLCASSLQPGPPTDNYGYTFGSGTRLTVV.

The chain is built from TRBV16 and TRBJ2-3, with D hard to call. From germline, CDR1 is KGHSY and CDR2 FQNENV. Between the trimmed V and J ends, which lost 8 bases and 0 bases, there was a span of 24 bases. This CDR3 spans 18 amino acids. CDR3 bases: TGTGCCAGCGTCCCACCCTTTCTCACGGATAAAAGCACAGATACGCAGTATTTT. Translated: CASVPPFLTDKSTDTQYF.

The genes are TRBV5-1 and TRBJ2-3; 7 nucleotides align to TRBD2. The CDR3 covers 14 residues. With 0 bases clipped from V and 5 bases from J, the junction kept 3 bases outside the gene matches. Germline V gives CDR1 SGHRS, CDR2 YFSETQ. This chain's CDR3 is CASSLGGSQDTQYF. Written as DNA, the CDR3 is TGCGCCAGCAGCTTGGGCGGGAGTCAAGATACGCAGTATTTT.

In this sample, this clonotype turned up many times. CDR3 DNA: TGTGCCACGCGGGGCGGTGGACAGGGGGCTTCCAGCTCCTACAATGAGCAGTTCTTC. It yields the protein CATRGGGQGASSSYNEQFF. The chain is built from TRBV24-1 and TRBJ2-1; TRBD1 aligns across 11 bases. Germline V CDR1 and CDR2: KGHDR, SFDVKD. V was clipped by 10 bases and J by 0 bases; unmatched bases: 16. The CDR3 sequence is 19 residues long.

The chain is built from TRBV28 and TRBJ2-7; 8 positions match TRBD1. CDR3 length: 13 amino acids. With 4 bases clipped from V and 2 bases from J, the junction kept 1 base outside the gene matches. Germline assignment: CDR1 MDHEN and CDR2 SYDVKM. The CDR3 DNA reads TGTGCCAGCAGTTACAGGGGGACCTACGAGCAGTACTTC. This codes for CASSYRGTYEQYF.

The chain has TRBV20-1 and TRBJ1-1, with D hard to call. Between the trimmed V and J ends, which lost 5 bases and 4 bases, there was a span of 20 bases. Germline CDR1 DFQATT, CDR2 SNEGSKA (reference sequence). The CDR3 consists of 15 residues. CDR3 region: CSASTGSLRGTEAFF. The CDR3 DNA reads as TGCAGTGCTTCCACTGGTAGTCTTCGGGGCACTGAAGCTTTCTTT.

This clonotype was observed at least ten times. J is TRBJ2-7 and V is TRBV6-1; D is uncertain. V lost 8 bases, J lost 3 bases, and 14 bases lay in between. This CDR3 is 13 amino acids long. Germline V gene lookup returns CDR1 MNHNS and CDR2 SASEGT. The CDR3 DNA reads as TGTGCCAGCGGTGCAGCAGTGAGCTACGAGCAGTACTTC. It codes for CASGAAVSYEQYF.

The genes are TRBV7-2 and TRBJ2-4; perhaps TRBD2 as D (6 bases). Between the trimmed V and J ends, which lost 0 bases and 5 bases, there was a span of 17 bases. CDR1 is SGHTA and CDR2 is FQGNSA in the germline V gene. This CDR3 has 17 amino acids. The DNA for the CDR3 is TGTGCCAGCAGCTTAGCCCCTTGGGCGGGGAACCAAAACATTCAGTACTTC. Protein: CASSLAPWAGNQNIQYF.

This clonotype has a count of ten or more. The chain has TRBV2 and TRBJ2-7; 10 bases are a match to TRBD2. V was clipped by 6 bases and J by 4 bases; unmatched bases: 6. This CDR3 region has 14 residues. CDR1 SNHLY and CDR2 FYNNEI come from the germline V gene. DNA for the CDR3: TGTGCCAGCAGAGGGACTAGCGCTTTATACGAGCAGTACTTC. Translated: CASRGTSALYEQYF.

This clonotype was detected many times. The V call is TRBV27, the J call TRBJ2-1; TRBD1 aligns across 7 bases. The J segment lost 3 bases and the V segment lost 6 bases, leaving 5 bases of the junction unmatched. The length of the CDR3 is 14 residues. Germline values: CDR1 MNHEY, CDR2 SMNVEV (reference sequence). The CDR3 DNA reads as TGTGCCAGCAGGAGGGGGCAGAACTACAATGAGCAGTTCTTC. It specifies CASRRGQNYNEQFF.

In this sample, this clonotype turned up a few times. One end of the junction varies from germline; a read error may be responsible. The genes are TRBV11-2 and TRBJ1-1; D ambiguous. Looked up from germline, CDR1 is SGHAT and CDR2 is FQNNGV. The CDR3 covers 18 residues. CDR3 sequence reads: CASSSLGLRRTMNAEAFF. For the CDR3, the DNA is TGTGCCAGCAGCTCCTTAGGACTAAGACGGACCATGAACGCTGAAGCTTTCTTT.

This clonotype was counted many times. CDR3 nucleotides: TGTGCCAGTAGTATAGCGCGTGTTCTTAACAATGAGCAGTTCTTC. Its protein is CASSIARVLNNEQFF. The genes are TRBV19 and TRBJ2-1, with unresolved D. In germline, CDR1 is LNHDA, CDR2 SQIVND (reference sequence). The CDR3 sequence is 15 residues long. Trimming left V 1 base short and J 5 bases short, with 12 bases between.

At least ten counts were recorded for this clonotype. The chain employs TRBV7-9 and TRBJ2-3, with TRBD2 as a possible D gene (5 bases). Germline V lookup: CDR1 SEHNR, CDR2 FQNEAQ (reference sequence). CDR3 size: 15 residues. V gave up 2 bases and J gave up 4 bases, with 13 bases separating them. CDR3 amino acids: CASSLTRVSADTQYF. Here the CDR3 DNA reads TGTGCCAGCAGCTTAACTCGCGTTAGCGCAGATACGCAGTATTTT.

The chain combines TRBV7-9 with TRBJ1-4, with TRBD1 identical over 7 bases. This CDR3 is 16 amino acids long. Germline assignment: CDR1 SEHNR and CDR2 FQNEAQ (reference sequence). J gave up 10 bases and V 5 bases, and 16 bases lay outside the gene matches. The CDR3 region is CASSPPMDRLFGKLFF. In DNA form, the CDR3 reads TGTGCCAGCAGCCCTCCTATGGACAGGCTTTTTGGAAAACTGTTTTTT.

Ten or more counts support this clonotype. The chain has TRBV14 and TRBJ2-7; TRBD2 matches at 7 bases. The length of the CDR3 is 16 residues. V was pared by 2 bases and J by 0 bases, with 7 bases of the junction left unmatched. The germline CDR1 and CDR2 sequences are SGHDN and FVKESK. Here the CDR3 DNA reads TGTGCCAGCAGCCAAAACTTCGGGAGGAGCTCCTACGAGCAGTACTTC. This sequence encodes CASSQNFGRSSYEQYF.

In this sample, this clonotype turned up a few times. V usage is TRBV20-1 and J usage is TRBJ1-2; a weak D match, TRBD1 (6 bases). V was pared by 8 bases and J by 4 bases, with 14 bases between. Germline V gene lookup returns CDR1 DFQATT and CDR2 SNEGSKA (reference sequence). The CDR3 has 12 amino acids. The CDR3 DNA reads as TGCAGTCCTCTGGGGGCGAGCTATGGCTACACCTTC. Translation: CSPLGASYGYTF.